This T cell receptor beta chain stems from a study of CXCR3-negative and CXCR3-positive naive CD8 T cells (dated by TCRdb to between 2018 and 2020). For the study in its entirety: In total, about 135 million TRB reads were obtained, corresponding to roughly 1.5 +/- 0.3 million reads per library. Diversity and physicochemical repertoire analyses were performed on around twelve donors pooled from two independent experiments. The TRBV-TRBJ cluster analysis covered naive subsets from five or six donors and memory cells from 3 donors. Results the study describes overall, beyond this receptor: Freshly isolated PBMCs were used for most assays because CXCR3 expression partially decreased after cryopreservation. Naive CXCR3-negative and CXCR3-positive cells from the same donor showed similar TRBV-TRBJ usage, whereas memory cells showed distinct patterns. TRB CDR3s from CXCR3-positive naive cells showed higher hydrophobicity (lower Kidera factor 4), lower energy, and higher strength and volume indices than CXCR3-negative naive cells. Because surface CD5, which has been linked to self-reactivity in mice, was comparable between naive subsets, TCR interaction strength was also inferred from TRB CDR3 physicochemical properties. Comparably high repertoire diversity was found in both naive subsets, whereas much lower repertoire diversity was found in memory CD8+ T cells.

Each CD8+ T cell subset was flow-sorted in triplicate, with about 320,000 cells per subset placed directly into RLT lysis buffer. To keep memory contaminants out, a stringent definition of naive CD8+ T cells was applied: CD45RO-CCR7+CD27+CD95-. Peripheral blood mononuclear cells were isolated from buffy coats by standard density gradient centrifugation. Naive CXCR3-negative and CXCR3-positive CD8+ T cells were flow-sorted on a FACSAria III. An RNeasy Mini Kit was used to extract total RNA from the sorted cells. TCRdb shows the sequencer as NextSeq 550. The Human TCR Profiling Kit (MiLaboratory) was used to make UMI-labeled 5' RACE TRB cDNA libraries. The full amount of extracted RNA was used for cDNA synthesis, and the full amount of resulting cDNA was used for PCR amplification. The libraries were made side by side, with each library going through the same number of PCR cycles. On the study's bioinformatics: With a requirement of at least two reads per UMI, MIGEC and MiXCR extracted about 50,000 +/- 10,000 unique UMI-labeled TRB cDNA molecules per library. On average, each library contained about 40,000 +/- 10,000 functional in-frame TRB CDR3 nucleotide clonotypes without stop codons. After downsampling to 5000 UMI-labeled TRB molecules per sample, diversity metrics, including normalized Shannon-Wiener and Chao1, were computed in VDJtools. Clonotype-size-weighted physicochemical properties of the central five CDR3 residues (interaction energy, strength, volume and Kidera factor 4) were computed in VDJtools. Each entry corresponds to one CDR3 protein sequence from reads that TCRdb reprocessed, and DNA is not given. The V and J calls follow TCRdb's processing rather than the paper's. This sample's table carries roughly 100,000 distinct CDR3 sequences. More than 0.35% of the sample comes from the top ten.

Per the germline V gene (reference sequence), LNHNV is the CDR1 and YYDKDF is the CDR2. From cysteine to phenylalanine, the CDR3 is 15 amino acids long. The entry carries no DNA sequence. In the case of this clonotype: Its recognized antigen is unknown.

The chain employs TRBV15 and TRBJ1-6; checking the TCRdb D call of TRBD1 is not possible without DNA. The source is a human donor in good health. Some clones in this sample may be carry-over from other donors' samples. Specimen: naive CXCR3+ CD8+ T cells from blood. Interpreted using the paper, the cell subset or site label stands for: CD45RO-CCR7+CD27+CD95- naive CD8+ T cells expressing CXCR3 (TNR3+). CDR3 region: CATSLGQGDNSPLHF.